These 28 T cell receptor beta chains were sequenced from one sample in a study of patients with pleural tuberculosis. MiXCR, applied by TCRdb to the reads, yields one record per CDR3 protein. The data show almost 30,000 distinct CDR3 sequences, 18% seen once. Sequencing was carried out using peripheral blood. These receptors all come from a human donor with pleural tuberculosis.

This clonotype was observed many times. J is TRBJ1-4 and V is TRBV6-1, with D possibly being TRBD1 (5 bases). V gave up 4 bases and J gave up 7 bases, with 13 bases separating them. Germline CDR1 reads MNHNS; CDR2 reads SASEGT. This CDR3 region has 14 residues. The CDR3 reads CASSAARAREKLFF. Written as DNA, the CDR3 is TGTGCCAGCAGTGCAGCCAGGGCGCGTGAAAAACTGTTTTTT.

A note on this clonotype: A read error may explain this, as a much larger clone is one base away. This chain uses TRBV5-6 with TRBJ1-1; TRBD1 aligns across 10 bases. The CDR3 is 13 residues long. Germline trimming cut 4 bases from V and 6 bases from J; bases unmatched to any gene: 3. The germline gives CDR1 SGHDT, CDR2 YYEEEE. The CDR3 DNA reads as TGTGCCAGCAGCGGTGGACAGGGGGCTGAAGCTTTCTTT. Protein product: CASSGGQGAEAFF.

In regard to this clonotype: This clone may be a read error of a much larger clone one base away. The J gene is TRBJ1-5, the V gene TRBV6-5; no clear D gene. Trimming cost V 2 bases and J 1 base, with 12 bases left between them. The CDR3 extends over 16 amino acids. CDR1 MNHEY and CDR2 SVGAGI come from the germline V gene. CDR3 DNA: TGTGCCAGCAGTTACACCACATCGGGGAGCAATCAGCCCCAGCATTTT. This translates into CASSYTTSGSNQPQHF.

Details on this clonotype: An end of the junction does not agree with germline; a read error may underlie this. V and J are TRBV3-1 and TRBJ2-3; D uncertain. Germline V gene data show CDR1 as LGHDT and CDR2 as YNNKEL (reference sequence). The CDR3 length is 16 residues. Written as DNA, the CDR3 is TGTGCCAGCAGCCAGATATCCGGAGCCCTCACAGATACGCAATATTTT. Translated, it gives CASSQISGALTDTQYF.

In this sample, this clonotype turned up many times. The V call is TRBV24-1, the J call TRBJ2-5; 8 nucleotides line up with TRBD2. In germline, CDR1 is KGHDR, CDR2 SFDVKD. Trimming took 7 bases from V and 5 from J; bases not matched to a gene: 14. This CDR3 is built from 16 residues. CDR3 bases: TGTGCCACCAGCGCCCTTCTGGGAGCGGGAGTGGAGACCCAGTACTTC. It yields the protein CATSALLGAGVETQYF.

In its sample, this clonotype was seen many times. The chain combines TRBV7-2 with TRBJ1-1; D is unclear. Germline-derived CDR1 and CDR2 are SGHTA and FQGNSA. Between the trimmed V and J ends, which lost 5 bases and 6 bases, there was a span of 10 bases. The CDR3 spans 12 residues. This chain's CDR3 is CASSLVGSEAFF. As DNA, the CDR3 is TGTGCCAGCAGCCTAGTAGGGTCTGAAGCTTTCTTT.

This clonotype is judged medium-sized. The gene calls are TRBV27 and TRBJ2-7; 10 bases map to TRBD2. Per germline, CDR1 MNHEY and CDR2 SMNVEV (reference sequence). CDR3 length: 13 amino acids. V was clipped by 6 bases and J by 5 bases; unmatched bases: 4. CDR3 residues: CASRAGGYDEQYF. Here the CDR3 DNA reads TGTGCCAGCAGAGCGGGAGGGTATGACGAGCAGTACTTC.

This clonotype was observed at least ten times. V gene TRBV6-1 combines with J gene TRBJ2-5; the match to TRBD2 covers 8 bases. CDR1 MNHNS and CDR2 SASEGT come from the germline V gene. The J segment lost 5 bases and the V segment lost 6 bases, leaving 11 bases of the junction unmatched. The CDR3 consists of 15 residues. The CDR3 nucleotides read TGTGCCAGCAGACCCTTTTTCGGGGGGGAGGAGACCCAGTACTTC. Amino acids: CASRPFFGGEETQYF.

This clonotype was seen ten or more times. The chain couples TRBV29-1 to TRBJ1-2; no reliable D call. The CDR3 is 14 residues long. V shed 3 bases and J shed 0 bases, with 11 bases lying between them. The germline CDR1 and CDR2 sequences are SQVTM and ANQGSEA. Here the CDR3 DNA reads TGCAGCGTTGATACAGACGGAGCTAACTATGGCTACACCTTC. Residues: CSVDTDGANYGYTF.

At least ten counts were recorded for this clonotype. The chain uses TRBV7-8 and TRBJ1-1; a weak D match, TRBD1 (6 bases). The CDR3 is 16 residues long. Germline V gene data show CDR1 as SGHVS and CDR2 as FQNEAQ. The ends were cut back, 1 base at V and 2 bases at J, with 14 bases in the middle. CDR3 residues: CASSLEVGGANTEAFF. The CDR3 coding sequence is TGTGCCAGCAGCTTAGAGGTGGGGGGGGCTAACACTGAAGCTTTCTTT.

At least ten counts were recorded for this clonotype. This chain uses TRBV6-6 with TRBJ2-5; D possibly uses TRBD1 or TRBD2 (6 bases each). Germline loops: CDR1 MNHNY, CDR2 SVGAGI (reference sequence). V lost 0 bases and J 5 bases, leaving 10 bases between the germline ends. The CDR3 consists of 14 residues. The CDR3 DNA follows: TGTGCCAGCAGTTACTCGGGGGGCGCGGAGACCCAGTACTTC. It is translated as CASSYSGGAETQYF.

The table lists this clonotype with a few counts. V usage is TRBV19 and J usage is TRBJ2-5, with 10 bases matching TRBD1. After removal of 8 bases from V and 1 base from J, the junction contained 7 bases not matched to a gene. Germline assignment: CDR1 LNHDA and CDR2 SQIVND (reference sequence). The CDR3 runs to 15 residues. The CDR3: CASRLRQGAQETQYF. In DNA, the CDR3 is TGTGCCAGTCGACTAAGACAGGGGGCCCAAGAGACCCAGTACTTC.

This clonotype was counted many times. CDR3 amino acids: CASSGNGRAPRNYGYTF. The DNA for the CDR3 is TGTGCCAGCAGTGGAAACGGCCGGGCCCCCCGTAACTATGGCTACACCTTC. The V gene is TRBV2, the J gene TRBJ1-2; D is ambiguous. CDR1 is SNHLY, CDR2 FYNNEI, per germline. The CDR3 loop spans 17 amino acids. V lost 4 bases to trimming and J lost 1 base, with 19 bases between them.

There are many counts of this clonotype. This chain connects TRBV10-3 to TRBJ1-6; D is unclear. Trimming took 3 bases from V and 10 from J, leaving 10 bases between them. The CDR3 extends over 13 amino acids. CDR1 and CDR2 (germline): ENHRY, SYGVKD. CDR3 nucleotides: TGTGCCATCAGTGAAGCAGAAAAATCACCCCTCCACTTT. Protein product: CAISEAEKSPLHF.

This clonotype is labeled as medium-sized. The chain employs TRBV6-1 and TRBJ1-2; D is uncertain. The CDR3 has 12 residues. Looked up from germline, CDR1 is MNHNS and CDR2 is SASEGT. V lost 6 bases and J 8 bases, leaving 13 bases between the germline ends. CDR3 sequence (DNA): TGTGCCAGCAGAGACGCCCCGGGGGGCTACACCTTC. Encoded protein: CASRDAPGGYTF.

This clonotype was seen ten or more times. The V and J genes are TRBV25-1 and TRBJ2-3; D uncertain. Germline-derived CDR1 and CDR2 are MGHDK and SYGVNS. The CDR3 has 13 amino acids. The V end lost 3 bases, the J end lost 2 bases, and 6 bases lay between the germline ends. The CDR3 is CASSDFPTDTQYF. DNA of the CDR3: TGTGCCAGCAGTGACTTCCCCACAGATACGCAGTATTTT.

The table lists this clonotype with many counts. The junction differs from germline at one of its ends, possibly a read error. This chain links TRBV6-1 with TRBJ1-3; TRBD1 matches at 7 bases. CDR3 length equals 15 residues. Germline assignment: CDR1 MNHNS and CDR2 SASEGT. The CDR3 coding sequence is TGTGCCAGCAGCGAGACAGGGCCCTCTGGAAACACCACATATTTT. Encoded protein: CASSETGPSGNTTYF.

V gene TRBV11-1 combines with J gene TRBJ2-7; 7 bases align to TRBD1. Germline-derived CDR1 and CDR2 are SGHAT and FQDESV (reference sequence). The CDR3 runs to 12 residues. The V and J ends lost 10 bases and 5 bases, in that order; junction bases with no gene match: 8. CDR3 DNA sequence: TGTGCCATCAGTCAAGACAGGGACGAGCAGTACTTC. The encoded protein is CAISQDRDEQYF.

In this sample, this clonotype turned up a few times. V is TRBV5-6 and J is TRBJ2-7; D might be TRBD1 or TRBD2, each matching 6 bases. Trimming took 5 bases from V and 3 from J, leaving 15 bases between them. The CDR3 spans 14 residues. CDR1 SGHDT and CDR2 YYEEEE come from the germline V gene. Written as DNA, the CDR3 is TGTGCCAGCAGTCCAGGGGCGGGGAGCTACGAGCAGTACTTC. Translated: CASSPGAGSYEQYF.

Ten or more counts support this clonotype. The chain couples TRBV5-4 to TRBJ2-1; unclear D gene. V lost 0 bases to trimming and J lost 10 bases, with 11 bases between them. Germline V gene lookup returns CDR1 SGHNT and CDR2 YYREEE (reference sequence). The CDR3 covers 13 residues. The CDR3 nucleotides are TGTGCCAGCAGCTTGGGGCTGGGTTCCGAGCAGTTCTTC. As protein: CASSLGLGSEQFF.

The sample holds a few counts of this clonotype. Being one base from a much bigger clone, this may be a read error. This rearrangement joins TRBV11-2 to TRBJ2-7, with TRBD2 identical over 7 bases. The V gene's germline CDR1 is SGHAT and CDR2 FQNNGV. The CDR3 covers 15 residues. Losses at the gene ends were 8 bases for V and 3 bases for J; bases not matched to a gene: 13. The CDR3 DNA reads TGTGCCAGCGGCAATATAGCGGGCGGTCTCTACGAGCAGTACTTC. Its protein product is CASGNIAGGLYEQYF.

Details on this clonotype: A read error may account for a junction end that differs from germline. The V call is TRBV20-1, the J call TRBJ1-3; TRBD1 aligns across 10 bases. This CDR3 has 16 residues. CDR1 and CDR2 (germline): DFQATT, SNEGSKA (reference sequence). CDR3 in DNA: TGTAGTGCTAGAGACGCCCGGGACAGGGGTGGAAACACCATATACTTT. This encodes CSARDARDRGGNTIYF.

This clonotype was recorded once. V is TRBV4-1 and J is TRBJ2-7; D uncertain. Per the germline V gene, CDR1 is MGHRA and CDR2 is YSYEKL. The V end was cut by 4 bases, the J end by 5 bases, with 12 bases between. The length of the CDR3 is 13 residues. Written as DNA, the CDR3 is TGCGCCAGCAGCCTCCAGGACCGAGACGAGCAGTACTTC. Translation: CASSLQDRDEQYF.

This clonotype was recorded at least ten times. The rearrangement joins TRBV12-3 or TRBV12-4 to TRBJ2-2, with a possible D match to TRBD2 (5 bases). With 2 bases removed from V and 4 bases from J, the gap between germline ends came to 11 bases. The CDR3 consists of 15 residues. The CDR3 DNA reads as TGTGCCAGCAGTTTATTCTCCGGGGTCACCGGGGAGCTGTTTTTT. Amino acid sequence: CASSLFSGVTGELFF.

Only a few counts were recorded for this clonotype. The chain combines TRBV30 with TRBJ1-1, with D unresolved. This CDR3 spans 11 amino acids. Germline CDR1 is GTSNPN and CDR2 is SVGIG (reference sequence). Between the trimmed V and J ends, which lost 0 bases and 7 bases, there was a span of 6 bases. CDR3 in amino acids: CAWSVFGEAFF. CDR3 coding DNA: TGTGCCTGGAGTGTTTTCGGTGAAGCTTTCTTT.

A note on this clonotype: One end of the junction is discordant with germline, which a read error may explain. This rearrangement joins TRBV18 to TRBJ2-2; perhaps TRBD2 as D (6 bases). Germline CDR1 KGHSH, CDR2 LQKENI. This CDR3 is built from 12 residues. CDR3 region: CAVARSTGGLFF. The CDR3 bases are TGTGCCGTCGCGCGTAGCACCGGGGGGCTGTTTTTT.

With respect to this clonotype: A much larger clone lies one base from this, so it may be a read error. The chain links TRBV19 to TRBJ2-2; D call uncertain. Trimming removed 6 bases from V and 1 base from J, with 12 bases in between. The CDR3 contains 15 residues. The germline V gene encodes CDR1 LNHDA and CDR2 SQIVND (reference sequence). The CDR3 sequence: CASRPYSWNTGELFF. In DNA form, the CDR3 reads TGTGCCAGTAGGCCGTACAGCTGGAACACCGGGGAGCTGTTTTTT.

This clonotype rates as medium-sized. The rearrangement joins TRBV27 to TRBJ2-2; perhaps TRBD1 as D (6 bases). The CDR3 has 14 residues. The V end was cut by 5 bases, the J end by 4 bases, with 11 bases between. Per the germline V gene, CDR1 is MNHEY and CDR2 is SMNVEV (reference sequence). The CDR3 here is CASSTGMVTGELFF. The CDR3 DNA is TGTGCCAGCAGTACAGGGATGGTCACCGGGGAGCTGTTTTTT.